This is a list of T cell receptor beta chains from one sample in a study of CD8 T cells in ankylosing spondylitis. TCRdb used MiXCR to reprocess the 5' RACE reads, holding one entry per CDR3 protein. The table records roughly 440,000 distinct CDR3 sequences, roughly 15% of them present only once. Input material: blood, either unsorted or a sorted T cell fraction (not recorded which). These receptor sequences come from a male donor with ankylosing spondylitis. Each CDR3 is given with its conserved first and last residue. The order of the fields is clone size, J gene, V gene, D gene, CDR3 DNA, CDR3 protein. D genes are given only for firm matches. Clone sizes are given selectively: once, few, many, or a class where the clone is expanded.

few,TRBJ2-3,TRBV7-2,.,TGTGCCAGCAGCGCCAACACAAACACAGATACGCAGTATTTT,CASSANTNTDTQYF
few,TRBJ2-7,TRBV6-5,.,TGTGCCAGCAGTTACTGGGGGGGGGGCCTCTACGAGCAGTACTTC,CASSYWGGGLYEQYF
.,TRBJ1-6,TRBV27,.,TGTGCCAGCAGTCGCCAGACGAAGGACCCGAGCTCCTATAATTCACCCCTCCACTTT,CASSRQTKDPSSYNSPLHF
.,TRBJ2-5,TRBV20-1,.,TGCAGTGCTGCTGGGGGGCTGGCGTACCAAGAGACCCAGTACTTC,CSAAGGLAYQETQYF
few,TRBJ1-1,TRBV10-3,TRBD1,TGTGCCATCCGCGGACAGGGGCCCACTGAAGCTTTCTTT,CAIRGQGPTEAFF
few,TRBJ2-5,TRBV5-1,.,TGCGCCAGCAGCTTGGGGGGCCTAGGGGCTCAACAGACCCAGTACTTC,CASSLGGLGAQQTQYF
.,TRBJ1-6,TRBV3-1,.,TGTGCCAGCAGCTCCCCCGGAGGGAATTCACCCCTCCACTTT,CASSSPGGNSPLHF
.,TRBJ2-7,TRBV7-9,.,TGTGCCGGCAACCGAGGGGCAGGGAAGTACGAGCAGTACTTC,CAGNRGAGKYEQYF
many,TRBJ1-4,TRBV12-3/TRBV12-4,.,TGTGCCAGCAGCACCTGGGGTACTAATGAAAAACTGTTTTTT,CASSTWGTNEKLFF
.,TRBJ1-1,TRBV20-1,.,TGCAGTGCTAGGCTCGGTGGTGGGGGGACTGAAGCTTTCTTT,CSARLGGGGTEAFF
.,TRBJ2-1,TRBV12-3/TRBV12-4,.,TGTGCCAGCAGTTTTGCGGACTACAATGAGCAGTTCTTC,CASSFADYNEQFF
few,TRBJ2-5,TRBV10-3,TRBD2,TGTGCCATCAGTGAGTCAAGCGGGAGAATCGAGACCCAGTACTTC,CAISESSGRIETQYF
.,TRBJ1-2,TRBV3-1,.,TGTGCCAGCAGCCAAGATACCGGCCGATTCTATGGCTACACCTTC,CASSQDTGRFYGYTF
.,TRBJ2-7,TRBV4-1,.,TGCGCCAGCAGCCAAGATATCAATGGGCCCTACGAGCAGTACTTC,CASSQDINGPYEQYF
.,TRBJ2-5,TRBV5-1,TRBD2,TGCGCCAGCAGCTTGAGCGGGGGGAGAGGCCAAGAGACCCAGTACTTC,CASSLSGGRGQETQYF
few,TRBJ2-7,TRBV20-1,.,TGCAGTGCTGATAACTACCAGGGAAAATACGAGCAGTACTTC,CSADNYQGKYEQYF
few,TRBJ1-6,TRBV7-2,TRBD1,TGTGCCAGCAGCTTGGAGTATCCGGGACAGGGGGTTTCACCCCTCCACTTT,CASSLEYPGQGVSPLHF
few,TRBJ1-1,TRBV6-2/TRBV6-3,TRBD1,TGTGCCAGCAGGGGACAGGGTGACACTGAAGCTTTCTTT,CASRGQGDTEAFF
many,TRBJ1-2,TRBV20-1,TRBD1,TGCAGTGCTGGATCCCCCGTGGGGACAGGGCATGGCTACACCTTC,CSAGSPVGTGHGYTF
.,TRBJ2-7,TRBV7-9,TRBD1,TGTGCCAGCAGCCCATTTGGACAGGGGGACCACGAGCAGTACTTC,CASSPFGQGDHEQYF
many,TRBJ2-3,TRBV5-1,.,TGCGCCAGCAGCACGCGAGTAACTAGCACAGATACGCAGTATTTT,CASSTRVTSTDTQYF
many,TRBJ2-7,TRBV5-1,TRBD2,TGCGCCAGCAGCCTCGGGATGAGCGGGGTCGAGCAGTACTTC,CASSLGMSGVEQYF
many,TRBJ2-1,TRBV6-1,.,TGTGCCAGCAGTGAATGGCAGGGTGAGTTCTTC,CASSEWQGEFF
few,TRBJ1-2,TRBV20-1,.,TGCAGTTTCCCGGAGTTACGCTATGGCTACACCTTC,CSFPELRYGYTF
few,TRBJ2-1,TRBV3-1,.,TGTGCCAGCAGCCAAGGACTACCCTACAATGAGCAGTTCTTC,CASSQGLPYNEQFF
.,TRBJ2-3,TRBV20-1,.,TGCAGTGCTGGGAGGGGGGGCACAGATACGCAGTATTTT,CSAGRGGTDTQYF
few,TRBJ2-3,TRBV12-3/TRBV12-4,TRBD2,TGTGCCAGCAGTTTTCGCGAACTAGCGGGGCACACAGATACGCAGTATTTT,CASSFRELAGHTDTQYF
once,TRBJ1-5,TRBV7-9,TRBD1,TGTGCCAGCAGCTCTGGACAGGGGGGCAATCAGCCCCAGCATTTT,CASSSGQGGNQPQHF
few,TRBJ2-7,TRBV6-2/TRBV6-3,.,TGTGCCAGCAGTTATAGGGGCGAGCAGACCTACGAGCAGTACTTC,CASSYRGEQTYEQYF
many,TRBJ1-1,TRBV29-1,.,TGCAGCGTTGAACAGGGGTTTGCTGAAGCTTTCTTT,CSVEQGFAEAFF
once,TRBJ2-2,TRBV12-1,.,TGTGCCAGCAGCTTTCATGGCTTCAGGTACACCGGGGAGCTGTTTTTT,CASSFHGFRYTGELFF
few,TRBJ1-1,TRBV5-1,.,TGCGCCAGCAGCTTGTCGTATCAGGACAGAAACACTGAAGCTTTCTTT,CASSLSYQDRNTEAFF
.,TRBJ2-7,TRBV28,TRBD2,TGTGCCAGCAGTTTATTCTTTAGCGGGAGGCAAAGAGACGAGCAGTACTTC,CASSLFFSGRQRDEQYF
few,TRBJ2-5,TRBV7-2,.,TGTGCCAGCAGCTTAAAGGGACTCAGACAAGAGACCCAGTACTTC,CASSLKGLRQETQYF
few,TRBJ2-2,TRBV4-1,TRBD2,TGCGCCAGCAGCCAACCCACCGGACTAGCGGGGGGCCTGGGCGGGGAGCTGTTTTTT,CASSQPTGLAGGLGGELFF
.,TRBJ1-5,TRBV6-1,.,TGTGCCAGCTGTGAGACACAACTAAGCAATCAGCCCCAGCATTTT,CASCETQLSNQPQHF
few,TRBJ1-6,TRBV4-2,TRBD1,TGTGCCAGCAGCCAGGAGGGACAGGGGAAGAATTCACCCCTCCACTTT,CASSQEGQGKNSPLHF
.,TRBJ2-3,TRBV10-3,.,TGTGCCATCAGCCCGGGACTTGGACTCCCTAGCACAGATACGCAGTATTTT,CAISPGLGLPSTDTQYF
few,TRBJ1-3,TRBV28,TRBD1,TGTGCCAGCAGTTTCAGGGGGCGCCTAGGAAACACCATATATTTT,CASSFRGRLGNTIYF
many,TRBJ2-5,TRBV7-7,TRBD2,TGTGCCAGCAGCCCTAGCGGTCAAGAGACCCAGTACTTC,CASSPSGQETQYF
few,TRBJ1-2,TRBV29-1,TRBD1,TGCAGTGATCGGAGGACAGGGTATGGCTACACCTTC,CSDRRTGYGYTF
few,TRBJ1-5,TRBV20-1,.,TGCAGTGCTAGAGACCGCCTACAGGGAAGTGGAGATCAGCCCCAGCATTTT,CSARDRLQGSGDQPQHF